This TCR beta chain was identified in a study of blood T cell repertoires in COVID-19. Study-level information: Italy, Spain and the United States were the sources of the convalescent and acute COVID-19 samples. T cells, B-cell-depleted T cells, or PBMCs provided the cDNA or gDNA that served as material.

Germline assignment: CDR1 SGHNT and CDR2 YYREEE (reference sequence). V trimming: 3 bases; J trimming: 4 bases; junction bases outside the gene matches: 15. This CDR3 has 17 residues. Original processing notes: Amplification from reference gene primers served as the basis for estimated nucleated cell counts. Sequencing used immunoSEQ multiplex PCR; TCRdb keeps in-frame clones, though not all of them. Clone size and the V and J calls come from that table; the DNA yielded D and trimming. Of under 250,000 clones in the sample, 75% to 85% are singletons; the top ten hold 5.5%. V gene TRBV5-4 combines with J gene TRBJ2-5; 7 bases map to TRBD1. Sequencing was carried out using peripheral blood. This clonotype was sampled from a human donor in a cohort sampled during active COVID-19. In nucleotides, the CDR3 is TGTGCCAGCAGCTACCGCCCCGGGACAGCGATAGTAGAGACCCAGTACTTC. Its translation is CASSYRPGTAIVETQYF.